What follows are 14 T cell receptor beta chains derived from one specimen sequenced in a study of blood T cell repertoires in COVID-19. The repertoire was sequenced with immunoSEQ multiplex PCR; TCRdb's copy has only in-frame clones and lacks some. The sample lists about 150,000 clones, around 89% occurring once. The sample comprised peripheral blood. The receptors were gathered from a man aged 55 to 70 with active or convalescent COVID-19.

The CDR3 nucleotides read TGTGCCAGCTCAAGTGCCCTTGGTTCGGATGAGCAGTTCTTC. Translation: CASSSALGSDEQFF. The chain joins TRBV18 to TRBJ2-1; D gene ambiguous. CDR3 length equals 14 residues. The germline gives CDR1 KGHSH, CDR2 LQKENI. V dropped 5 bases and J dropped 8 bases, with 16 bases sitting between them. The whole variable domain, remainder taken from reference TRBV18 and TRBJ2-1, is NAGVMQNPRHLVRRRGQEARLRCSPMKGHSHVYWYRQLPEEGLKFMVYLQKENIIDESGMPKERFSAEFPKEGPSILRIQQVVRGDSAAYFCASSSALGSDEQFFGPGTRLTVL.

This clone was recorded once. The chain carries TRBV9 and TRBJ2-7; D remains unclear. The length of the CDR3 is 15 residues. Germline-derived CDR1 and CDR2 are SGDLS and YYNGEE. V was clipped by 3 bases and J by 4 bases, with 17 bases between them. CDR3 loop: CASSGALNLSYEQYF. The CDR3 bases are TGTGCCAGCAGCGGAGCTTTGAACCTTAGTTACGAGCAGTACTTC.

Here the CDR3 DNA reads TGTGCCAGCAGCAAAAATGGATCAGGGCCGGACTATGGCTACACCTTC. Amino acid sequence: CASSKNGSGPDYGYTF. The V call is TRBV21-1, the J call TRBJ1-2; TRBD1 was called by the table and not checked on the DNA. TRBV21-1 corresponds to a pseudogene. The CDR3 is 16 amino acids.

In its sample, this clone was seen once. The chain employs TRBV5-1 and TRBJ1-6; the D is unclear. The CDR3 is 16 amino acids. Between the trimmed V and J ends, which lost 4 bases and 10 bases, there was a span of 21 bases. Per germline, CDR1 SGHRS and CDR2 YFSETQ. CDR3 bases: TGCGCCAGCAGCCGCACCCCCCTCGGGGTAGACTCACCCCTCCACTTT. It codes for CASSRTPLGVDSPLHF.

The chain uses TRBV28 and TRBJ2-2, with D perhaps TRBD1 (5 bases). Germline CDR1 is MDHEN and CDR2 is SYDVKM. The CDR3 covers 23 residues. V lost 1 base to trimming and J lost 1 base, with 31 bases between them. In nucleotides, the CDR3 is TGTGCCAGCAGTTTATTGGACCCCCCCCGGTCGCCAGGGCCCACCGTGAACACCGGGGAGCTGTTTTTT. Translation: CASSLLDPPRSPGPTVNTGELFF.

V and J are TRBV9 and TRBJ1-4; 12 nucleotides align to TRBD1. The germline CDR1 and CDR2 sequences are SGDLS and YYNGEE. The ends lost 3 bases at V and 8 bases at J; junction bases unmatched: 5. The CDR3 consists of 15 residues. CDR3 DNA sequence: TGTGCCAGCAGCGGCCTGGGACAGGGGGCGGAAAAACTGTTTTTT. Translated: CASSGLGQGAEKLFF.

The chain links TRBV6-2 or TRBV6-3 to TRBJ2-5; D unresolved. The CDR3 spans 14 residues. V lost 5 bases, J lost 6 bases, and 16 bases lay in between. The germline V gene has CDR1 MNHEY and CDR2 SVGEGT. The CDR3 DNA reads TGTGCCAGCAGTCCCGGTGGTAGTCAACAGACCCAGTACTTC. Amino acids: CASSPGGSQQTQYF.

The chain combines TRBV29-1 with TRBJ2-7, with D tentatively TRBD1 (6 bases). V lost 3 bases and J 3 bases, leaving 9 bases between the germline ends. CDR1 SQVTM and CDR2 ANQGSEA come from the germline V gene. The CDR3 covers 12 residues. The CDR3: CSVEGRGYEQYF. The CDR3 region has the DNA TGCAGCGTTGAGGGCAGGGGCTACGAGCAGTACTTC.

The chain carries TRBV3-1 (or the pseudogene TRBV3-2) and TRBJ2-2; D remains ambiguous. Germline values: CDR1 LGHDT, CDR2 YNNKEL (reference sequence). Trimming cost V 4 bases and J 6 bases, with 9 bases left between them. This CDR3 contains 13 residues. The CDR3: CASSLMASGELFF. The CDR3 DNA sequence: TGTGCCAGCAGCCTCATGGCATCCGGGGAGCTGTTTTTT.

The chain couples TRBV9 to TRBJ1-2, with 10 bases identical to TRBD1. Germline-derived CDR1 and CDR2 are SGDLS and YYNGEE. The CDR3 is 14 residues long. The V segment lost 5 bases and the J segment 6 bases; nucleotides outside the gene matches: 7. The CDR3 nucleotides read TGTGCCAGCAGTAGGGGACAGGGGCGGGATGGCTACACCTTC. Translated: CASSRGQGRDGYTF.

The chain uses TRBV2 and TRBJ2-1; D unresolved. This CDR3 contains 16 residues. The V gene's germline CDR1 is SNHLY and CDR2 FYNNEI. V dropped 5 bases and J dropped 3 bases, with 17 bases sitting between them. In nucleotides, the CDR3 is TGTGCCAGCAGTTTTTTGGGTACGGCAGGCTACAATGAGCAGTTCTTC. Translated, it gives CASSFLGTAGYNEQFF.

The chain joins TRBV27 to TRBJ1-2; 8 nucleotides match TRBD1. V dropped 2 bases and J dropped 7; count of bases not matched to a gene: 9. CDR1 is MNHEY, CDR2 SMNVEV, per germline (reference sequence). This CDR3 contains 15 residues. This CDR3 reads CASSLGQGALSGYTF. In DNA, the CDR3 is TGTGCCAGCAGTTTAGGGCAGGGGGCATTAAGTGGCTACACCTTC.

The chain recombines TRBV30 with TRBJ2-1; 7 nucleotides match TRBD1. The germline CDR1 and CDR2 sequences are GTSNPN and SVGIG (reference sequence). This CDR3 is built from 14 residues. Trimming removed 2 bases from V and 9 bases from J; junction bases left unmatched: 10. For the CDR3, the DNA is TGTGCCTGGAGTCCGGGACAGCCCCCGGGTGAGCAGTTCTTC. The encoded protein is CAWSPGQPPGEQFF.

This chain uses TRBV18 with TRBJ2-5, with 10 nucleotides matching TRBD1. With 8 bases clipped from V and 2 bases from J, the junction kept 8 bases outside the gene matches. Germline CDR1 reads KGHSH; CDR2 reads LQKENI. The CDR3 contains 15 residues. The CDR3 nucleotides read TGTGCCAGCGCCTCCGGGACAGGGGTTCAAGAGACCCAGTACTTC. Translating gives CASASGTGVQETQYF.